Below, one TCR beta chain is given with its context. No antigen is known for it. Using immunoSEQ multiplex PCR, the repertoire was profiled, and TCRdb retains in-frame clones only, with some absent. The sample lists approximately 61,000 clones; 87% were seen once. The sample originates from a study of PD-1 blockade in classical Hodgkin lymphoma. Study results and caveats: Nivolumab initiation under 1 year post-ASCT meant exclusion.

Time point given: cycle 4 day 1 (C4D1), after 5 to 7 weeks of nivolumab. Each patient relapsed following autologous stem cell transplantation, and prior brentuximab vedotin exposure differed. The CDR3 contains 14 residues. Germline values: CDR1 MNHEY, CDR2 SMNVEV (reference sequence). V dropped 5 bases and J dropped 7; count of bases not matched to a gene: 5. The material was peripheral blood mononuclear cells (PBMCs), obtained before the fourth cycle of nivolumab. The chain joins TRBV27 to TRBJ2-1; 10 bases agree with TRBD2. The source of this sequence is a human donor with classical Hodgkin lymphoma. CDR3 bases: TGTGCCAGCAGTGTGGGACTAGCGTGGAATGAGCAGTTCTTC. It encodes CASSVGLAWNEQFF.